The 3 T cell receptor beta chains given below trace back to one sample, sequenced in a study of T cell clonality in common variable immunodeficiency. Study-wide points: Fewer deletions and N-nucleotide insertions were reportedly seen in common variable immunodeficiency TCR beta sequences.

No antigens are known for them. Using immunoSEQ multiplex PCR, the repertoire was profiled, and TCRdb retains in-frame clones only, with some absent. Listed for the sample are 7,100 or so clones, none seen a single time. The source material was peripheral blood mononuclear cells. Every receptor here comes from a human donor with common variable immunodeficiency.

Remarks on this clone: The read ends 3 residues shy of where the CDR3 ends; the end is completed using the germline J gene. The chain joins TRBV19 to TRBJ2-6, with 9 bases aligning to TRBD1. V gave up 5 bases and J gave up 1 base; unmatched junction bases: 15. The CDR3 contains 20 residues. Per the germline V gene, CDR1 is LNHDA and CDR2 is SQIVND (reference sequence). The CDR3 DNA, read in part, is TGTGCCAGTAGTCTGGTCCTTGCCGGGACAGGGTCGTCTGGGGCCAACGTC. Protein sequence: CASSLVLAGTGSSGANV. The CDR3 in its entirety is CASSLVLAGTGSSGANVLTF.

This clone was found a few times. The observed sequence ends 3 residues before the CDR3 terminus, with the missing tail filled in from the germline J gene. The rearrangement uses TRBV7-2 and TRBJ1-2; D is unresolved. V gave up 2 bases and J gave up 4 bases, with 5 bases separating them. The CDR3 spans 12 residues. Looked up from germline, CDR1 is SGHTA and CDR2 is FQGNSA. The CDR3 bases that were read are TGTGCCAGCAGCTTACATGTCTATGGC. Encoded protein: CASSLHVYG. The entire CDR3 is CASSLHVYGYTF. Full variable domain (outside the CDR3, taken from reference TRBV7-2 and TRBJ1-2): GAGVSQSPSNKVTEKGKDVELRCDPISGHTALYWYRQSLGQGLEFLIYFQGNSAPDKSGLPSDRFSAERTGGSVSTLTIQRTQQEDSAVYLCASSLHVYGYTFGSGTRLTVV.

As to this clone: One end of the junction does not line up with germline, which may come from a read error. Read coverage stops 3 residues before the CDR3 terminus; the germline J gene supplies the remainder. The chain has TRBV7-7 and TRBJ2-5; 7 nucleotides agree with TRBD1. The germline gives CDR1 SSHAT, CDR2 FNYEAQ (reference sequence). The CDR3 has 14 residues. CDR3 sequence: CASSLAGRGETQYF. The CDR3 bases that were read are TGTGCTAGCAGCTTAGCCGGCAGGGGGGAGACC.